The present entry profiles one T cell receptor beta chain with its context. This table comes from immunoSEQ multiplex PCR, and its TCRdb copy is limited to in-frame clones, with some not included. Among roughly 230,000 clones listed, roughly 84% were seen once. With 6 bases removed from V and 1 base from J, the gap between germline ends came to 7 bases. The CDR3 sequence is 14 residues long. The data were taken from a study of blood T cell repertoires in COVID-19. This clonotype originated in a man aged 50-59 years with active or convalescent COVID-19. Specimen: peripheral blood. V and J are TRBV23-1 and TRBJ1-6, with D perhaps TRBD1 (6 bases). TRBV23-1 is marked as an open reading frame, function uncertain. The CDR3 DNA reads as TGCGCCAGCAGCGGACAGTCCTATAATTCACCCCTCCACTTT. It specifies CASSGQSYNSPLHF.